Following are 23 T cell receptor beta chains from one sample sequenced in a study of blood T cell repertoires in COVID-19. Sequencing was performed with immunoSEQ multiplex PCR; in TCRdb, only in-frame clones are kept and a portion is missing. The table includes under 250,000 clones, 80% to 85% detected once. The source material was peripheral blood. All receptors come from a woman aged 18-29 years with acute or convalescent COVID-19.

Written as DNA, the CDR3 is TGTGCCAGCAGCTTAGGAGGTGGTGGAAACACCATATATTTT. It specifies CASSLGGGGNTIYF. The gene calls are TRBV7-9 and TRBJ1-3, with D unresolved. The CDR3 loop spans 14 amino acids. V was clipped by 1 base and J by 3 bases, with 7 bases between them. From germline, CDR1 is SEHNR and CDR2 FQNEAQ (reference sequence).

V and J are TRBV5-5 and TRBJ1-4, with D possibly TRBD1 on 6 matching bases. The CDR3 has 17 residues. Germline-derived CDR1 and CDR2 are SGHKS and YYEKEE (reference sequence). V dropped 2 bases and J dropped 0 bases, with 14 bases sitting between them. For the CDR3, the DNA is TGTGCCAGCAGCTTCCAGAGGGACACGTCAACTAATGAAAAACTGTTTTTT. It is translated as CASSFQRDTSTNEKLFF.

This chain connects TRBV7-9 to TRBJ2-1; tentative D call: TRBD2 (5 bases). V dropped 3 bases and J dropped 7 bases, with 19 bases sitting between them. The CDR3 consists of 16 residues. Germline CDR1 and CDR2: SEHNR and FQNEAQ (reference sequence). CDR3: CASSFRGGSYKNEQFF. The CDR3 nucleotides read TGTGCCAGCAGCTTCCGAGGAGGATCGTATAAGAATGAGCAGTTCTTC.

This rearrangement joins TRBV3-1 (or the pseudogene TRBV3-2) to TRBJ2-4, with unresolved D. Trimming removed 4 bases at V and 0 bases at J, with 13 bases between. The length of the CDR3 is 16 residues. Per the germline V gene, CDR1 is LGHDT and CDR2 is YNNKEL (reference sequence). This chain's CDR3 is CASSPAPHRAKNIQYF. The CDR3, as DNA: TGTGCCAGCAGCCCCGCCCCACACCGAGCCAAAAACATTCAGTACTTC.

This clone has only a few counts. This chain joins TRBV7-8 and TRBJ1-2, with TRBD1 matching 8 bases. This CDR3 comprises 16 residues. Germline V gene sequence: CDR1 SGHVS, CDR2 FQNEAQ. The junction had 7 bases not matched to a gene; V was cut back by 1 base and J by 3 bases. The CDR3: CASSLVRDRSHYGYTF. CDR3 sequence (DNA): TGTGCCAGCAGCTTAGTGAGGGACAGGAGCCACTATGGCTACACCTTC. The full variable domain, completed using reference TRBV7-8 and TRBJ1-2, is GAGVSQSPRYKVAKRGQDVALRCDPISGHVSLFWYQQALGQGPEFLTYFQNEAQLDKSGLPSDRFFAERPEGSVSTLKIQRTQQEDSAVYLCASSLVRDRSHYGYTFGSGTRLTVV.

The rearrangement links TRBV7-3 to TRBJ2-5; 9 nucleotides line up with TRBD2. CDR3 length: 16 amino acids. The junction had 5 bases not matched to a gene; V was cut back by 2 bases and J by 1 base. CDR1 SGHTA and CDR2 FQGTGA come from the germline V gene. This CDR3 reads CASSLVAGGPQETQYF. DNA for the CDR3: TGTGCCAGCAGCTTAGTTGCGGGAGGGCCCCAAGAGACCCAGTACTTC. Combining the CDR3 with reference TRBV7-3 and TRBJ2-5 gives the whole variable domain GAGVSQTPSNKVTEKGKYVELRCDPISGHTALYWYRQSLGQGPEFLIYFQGTGAADDSGLPNDRFFAVRPEGSVSTLKIQRTERGDSAVYLCASSLVAGGPQETQYFGPGTRLLVL.

V gene TRBV11-2 combines with J gene TRBJ2-3, with unresolved D. Germline V gives CDR1 SGHAT, CDR2 FQNNGV. V was trimmed by 5 bases and J by 2 bases, leaving 17 bases between them. The CDR3 contains 16 residues. This chain's CDR3 is CASSPPGFGYTDTQYF. The CDR3 nucleotides are TGTGCCAGCAGCCCCCCCGGGTTTGGGTACACAGATACGCAGTATTTT.

This clone has just a few counts. This chain connects TRBV18 to TRBJ2-5, with TRBD2 identical over 7 bases. Germline V CDR1 and CDR2: KGHSH, LQKENI. Losses at the gene ends were 3 bases for V and 3 bases for J; bases not matched to a gene: 7. The CDR3 sequence is 15 residues long. Written as DNA, the CDR3 is TGTGCCAGCTCACCGTGGGGGGGAGGAAAAGAGACCCAGTACTTC. It yields the protein CASSPWGGGKETQYF.

The rearrangement uses TRBV29-1 and TRBJ2-7; TRBD1 matches 8 bases. The CDR3 length is 11 residues. Germline V gene sequence: CDR1 SQVTM, CDR2 ANQGSEA. V trimming: 7 bases; J trimming: 5 bases; junction bases outside the gene matches: 4. CDR3 nucleotides: TGCAGCGCAACGGGACAGGACGAGCAGTACTTC. This codes for CSATGQDEQYF.

V and J are TRBV20-1 and TRBJ2-1; weak D call: TRBD2 (5 bases). Germline CDR1 DFQATT, CDR2 SNEGSKA (reference sequence). V shed 3 bases and J shed 7 bases, with 7 bases lying between them. The CDR3 runs 11 residues. The CDR3 DNA follows: TGCAGTGCTAGGAGGGCTAATGAGCAGTTCTTC. It yields the protein CSARRANEQFF.

The chain carries TRBV5-1 and TRBJ2-5; TRBD1 agrees at 9 bases. Germline V gene data show CDR1 as SGHRS and CDR2 as YFSETQ. The CDR3 contains 13 residues. Trimming removed 5 bases from V and 5 bases from J; junction bases left unmatched: 4. The CDR3 spells CASRPGQGETQYF. The CDR3 DNA follows: TGCGCCAGCAGACCCGGACAGGGGGAGACCCAGTACTTC. Full variable domain (rest looked up from reference TRBV5-1 and TRBJ2-5): KAGVTQTPRYLIKTRGQQVTLSCSPISGHRSVSWYQQTPGQGLQFLFEYFSETQRNKGNFPGRFSGRQFSNSRSEMNVSTLELGDSALYLCASRPGQGETQYFGPGTRLLVL.

The V and J genes are TRBV6-5 and TRBJ1-6; 7 nucleotides align to TRBD1. J was trimmed by 6 bases and V by 6 bases; bases with no gene match: 5. The germline CDR1 and CDR2 sequences are MNHEY and SVGAGI. The CDR3 length is 14 residues. CDR3 residues: CASSHGTANSPLHF. CDR3 coding DNA: TGTGCCAGCAGCCACGGGACAGCTAATTCACCCCTCCACTTT.

This clone appeared a single time. This CDR3 reads CASSLIQGAFGRNEQFF. The CDR3, as DNA: TGTGCCAGCAGTTTGATACAGGGGGCATTCGGGAGGAATGAGCAGTTCTTC. V and J are TRBV27 and TRBJ2-1; 9 positions agree with TRBD1. V was pared by 3 bases and J by 7 bases, with 13 bases of the junction left unmatched. The CDR3 runs 17 residues. Germline CDR1 MNHEY, CDR2 SMNVEV (reference sequence).

The rearrangement uses TRBV19 and TRBJ1-1, with 7 positions matching TRBD1. The J segment lost 1 base and the V segment lost 9 bases, leaving 14 bases of the junction unmatched. CDR3 length: 16 residues. Germline V gene sequence: CDR1 LNHDA, CDR2 SQIVND (reference sequence). CDR3 residues: CASRRTAGQKNTEAFF. The CDR3 DNA reads TGTGCCAGCCGACGCACGGCGGGACAGAAGAACACTGAAGCTTTCTTT.

The V gene is TRBV9, the J gene TRBJ2-1, with a tentative D call TRBD2 (6 bases). Germline V gene sequence: CDR1 SGDLS, CDR2 YYNGEE. The CDR3 is 13 amino acids. V was clipped by 1 base and J by 6 bases, with 8 bases between them. The CDR3 DNA follows: TGTGCCAGCAGCGTAAGGGGAGGCAATGAGCAGTTCTTC. Residues: CASSVRGGNEQFF. Filled out from reference TRBV9 and TRBJ2-1, the complete variable domain reads DSGVTQTPKHLITATGQRVTLRCSPRSGDLSVYWYQQSLDQGLQFLIQYYNGEERAKGNILERFSAQQFPDLHSELNLSSLELGDSALYFCASSVRGGNEQFFGPGTRLTVL.

The rearrangement links TRBV11-2 to TRBJ2-7; a possible D gene is TRBD1 (6 bases). The CDR3 is made up of 15 amino acids. Per germline, CDR1 SGHAT and CDR2 FQNNGV. V was trimmed by 2 bases and J by 3 bases, leaving 14 bases between them. The CDR3 here is CASSLSRQVFYEQYF. For the CDR3, the DNA is TGTGCCAGCAGCTTAAGCCGACAGGTTTTCTACGAGCAGTACTTC.

V gene TRBV30 combines with J gene TRBJ1-1; 9 bases align to TRBD1. The CDR3 consists of 14 residues. Germline V gene sequence: CDR1 GTSNPN, CDR2 SVGIG (reference sequence). Trimming removed 2 bases from V and 4 bases from J; junction bases left unmatched: 5. In DNA form, the CDR3 reads TGTGCCTGGAGTCGGGACAGGGATCGCACTGAAGCTTTCTTT. It specifies CAWSRDRDRTEAFF.

This chain uses TRBV19 with TRBJ1-5; TRBD1 might be the D (6 bases). The V and J ends lost 4 bases and 5 bases respectively, with 6 bases between them. The CDR3 has 12 amino acids. Germline lookup yields CDR1 LNHDA and CDR2 SQIVND (reference sequence). The CDR3 bases are TGTGCCAGTAGTAAGGGGGATCAGCCCCAGCATTTT. This sequence encodes CASSKGDQPQHF.

This clone was picked up one time. The chain recombines TRBV5-4 with TRBJ2-2, with 8 positions matching TRBD2. CDR1 is SGHNT and CDR2 is YYREEE in the germline V gene (reference sequence). V shed 2 bases and J 6 bases; nucleotides not matched to a gene: 12. The CDR3 totals 17 residues. Written as DNA, the CDR3 is TGTGCCAGCAGCTTAGCCGGGACTAGTCTCTTCTCCGGGGAGCTGTTTTTT. Translation gives CASSLAGTSLFSGELFF. Looking up the rest from reference TRBV5-4 and TRBJ2-2 gives the full variable domain: ETGVTQSPTHLIKTRGQQVTLRCSSQSGHNTVSWYQQALGQGPQFIFQYYREEENGRGNFPPRFSGLQFPNYSSELNVNALELDDSALYLCASSLAGTSLFSGELFFGEGSRLTVL.

This clone was detected only a few times. The chain joins TRBV19 to TRBJ1-5; the match to TRBD1 covers 8 bases. V shed 7 bases, J shed 4 bases, and the junction held 12 bases outside the gene matches. Germline CDR1 reads LNHDA; CDR2 reads SQIVND (reference sequence). This CDR3 is 16 amino acids long. The CDR3 region is CASNTRQGTGNQPQHF. The DNA of the CDR3 is TGTGCCAGTAACACCCGACAGGGGACTGGGAATCAGCCCCAGCATTTT.

This sequence joins TRBV4-3 and TRBJ2-3; TRBD2 is a possible D gene (6 bases). The CDR3 sequence is 15 residues long. Germline assignment: CDR1 LGHNA and CDR2 YSLEER. With 0 bases removed from V and 2 bases from J, the gap between germline ends came to 9 bases. CDR3 nucleotides: TGCGCCAGCAGCCAAGATCGGGGGATCACAGATACGCAGTATTTT. It specifies CASSQDRGITDTQYF.

This chain uses TRBV9 with TRBJ2-7; 10 bases are a match to TRBD2. CDR1 SGDLS and CDR2 YYNGEE come from the germline V gene. Trimming cost V 0 bases and J 8 bases; bases outside gene matches: 5. The length of the CDR3 is 14 residues. The CDR3 is CASSVGTSGPQQYF. The CDR3 bases are TGTGCCAGCAGCGTAGGGACTAGCGGCCCCCAGCAGTACTTC.

This chain uses TRBV11-2 with TRBJ2-1, with D perhaps TRBD2 (6 bases). The CDR3 loop spans 15 amino acids. Between the trimmed V and J ends, which lost 2 bases and 0 bases, there was a span of 8 bases. Germline V gene data show CDR1 as SGHAT and CDR2 as FQNNGV. In nucleotides, the CDR3 is TGTGCCAGCAGCTTAAATAGCGGCTCCTACAATGAGCAGTTCTTC. Protein sequence: CASSLNSGSYNEQFF.